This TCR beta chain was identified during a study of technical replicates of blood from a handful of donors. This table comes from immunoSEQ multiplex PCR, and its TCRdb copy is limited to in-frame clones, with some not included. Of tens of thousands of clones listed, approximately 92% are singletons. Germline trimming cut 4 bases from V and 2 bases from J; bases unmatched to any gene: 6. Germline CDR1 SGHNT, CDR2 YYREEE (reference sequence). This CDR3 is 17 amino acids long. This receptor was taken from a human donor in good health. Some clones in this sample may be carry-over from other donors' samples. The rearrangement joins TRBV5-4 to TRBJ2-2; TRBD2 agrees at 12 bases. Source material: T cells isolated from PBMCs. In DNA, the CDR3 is TGTGCCAGCAGCCCCTGGACTAGCGGGGTTAACACCGGGGAGCTGTTTTTT. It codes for CASSPWTSGVNTGELFF.